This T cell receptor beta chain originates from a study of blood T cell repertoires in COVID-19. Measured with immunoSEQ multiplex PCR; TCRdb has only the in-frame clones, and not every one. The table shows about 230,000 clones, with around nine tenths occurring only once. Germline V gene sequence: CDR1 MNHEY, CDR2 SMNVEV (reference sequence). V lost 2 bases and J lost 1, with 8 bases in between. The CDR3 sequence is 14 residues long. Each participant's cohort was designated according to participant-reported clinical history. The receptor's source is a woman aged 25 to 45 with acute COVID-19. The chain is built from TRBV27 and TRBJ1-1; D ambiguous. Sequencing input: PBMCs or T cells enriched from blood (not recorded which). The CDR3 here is CASSLGGRNTEAFF. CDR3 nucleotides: TGTGCCAGCAGTTTAGGAGGGAGGAACACTGAAGCTTTCTTT.